A single sample gave rise to the 8 T cell receptor beta chains below, sequenced in a study of breast tumors, draining lymph nodes, adjacent tissues. Breast cancer patients provided tissue from their axillary draining lymph nodes. TCRdb re-derived calls from the multiplex PCR reads in MiXCR, one entry per CDR3 protein. The repertoire has fewer than 85,000 distinct CDR3 sequences, roughly 19% of them found once; the top ten carry about 2.2%. Sequencing was performed on axillary lymph node tissue. The receptors originated from a female donor with breast cancer. Some clones in this sample may be carry-over from other donors' samples.

As regards this clonotype: This could be a read error, since a much larger clone is one nucleotide away. The chain employs TRBV6-2 or TRBV6-3 and TRBJ2-1; TRBD1 aligns across 7 bases. Trimming cost V 10 bases and J 1 base; bases outside gene matches: 10. The CDR3 extends over 15 amino acids. CDR1 is MNHEY and CDR2 is SVGEGT in the germline V gene. CDR3 sequence: CANSRRDSSYNEQFF. CDR3 bases: TGTGCCAACAGCCGCCGGGACAGTTCCTACAATGAGCAGTTCTTC.

A note on this clonotype: A much larger clone is a single base away; this may be a read error. The rearrangement uses TRBV19 and TRBJ2-1; D is unresolved. V was clipped by 7 bases and J by 7 bases, with 17 bases between them. Germline CDR1 LNHDA, CDR2 SQIVND (reference sequence). This CDR3 has 14 residues. In DNA form, the CDR3 reads TGTGCCAGTAAGATCGCTGGGTTTCGGAATGAGCAGTTCTTC. Residues: CASKIAGFRNEQFF.

This clonotype was observed at least ten times. The V gene is TRBV7-2, the J gene TRBJ2-1; possibly TRBD1 or TRBD2 for D (5 bases each). Germline V CDR1 and CDR2: SGHTA, FQGNSA. V lost 5 bases and J lost 8, with 16 bases in between. The CDR3 contains 14 residues. In nucleotides, the CDR3 is TGTGCCAGCAGCCCAGGGACGTTGGGGGATGAGCAGTTCTTC. This sequence encodes CASSPGTLGDEQFF.

At least ten counts were recorded for this clonotype. The V call is TRBV15, the J call TRBJ1-4; D unresolved. The CDR3 has 16 amino acids. V was clipped by 3 bases and J by 5 bases, with 16 bases between them. Germline loops: CDR1 LNHNV, CDR2 YYDKDF (reference sequence). In DNA form, the CDR3 reads TGTGCCACCAGCAGGGGCATTAAAAGGAACAATGAAAAACTGTTTTTT. This codes for CATSRGIKRNNEKLFF.

Ten or more counts support this clonotype. This chain connects TRBV7-9 to TRBJ1-3; 9 bases are a match to TRBD1. The CDR3 is 16 residues long. After removal of 4 bases from V and 8 bases from J, the junction contained 12 bases not matched to a gene. CDR1 SEHNR and CDR2 FQNEAQ come from the germline V gene (reference sequence). For the CDR3, the DNA is TGTGCCAGCAGCTCTCGGGACAGGGAAATTTTATACACCATATATTTT. This gives the protein CASSSRDREILYTIYF. The full variable domain, rest sourced from reference TRBV7-9 and TRBJ1-3, is DTGVSQNPRHKITKRGQNVTFRCDPISEHNRLYWYRQTLGQGPEFLTYFQNEAQLEKSRLLSDRFSAERPKGSFSTLEIQRTEQGDSAMYLCASSSRDREILYTIYFGEGSWLTVV.

In its sample, this clonotype was seen many times. The chain is built from TRBV7-6 and TRBJ2-7; D is tentatively TRBD1 or TRBD2 (5 bases each). The germline V gene has CDR1 SGHVS and CDR2 FNYEAQ. This CDR3 is 14 amino acids long. V lost 1 base, J lost 1 base, and 8 bases lay in between. CDR3 protein: CASSLGDPSYEQYF. DNA of the CDR3: TGTGCCAGCAGCTTAGGGGACCCTTCCTACGAGCAGTACTTC.

This chain uses TRBV7-8 with TRBJ2-1, with D hard to call. Trimming took 4 bases from V and 10 from J, leaving 20 bases between them. In germline, CDR1 is SGHVS, CDR2 FQNEAQ. The CDR3 covers 15 residues. The CDR3 reads CASSWQAPVLKEQFF. In nucleotides, the CDR3 is TGTGCCAGCAGCTGGCAAGCTCCCGTTCTGAAGGAGCAGTTCTTC.

This clonotype was counted many times. Here the CDR3 reads CASSPSSYEQYF. DNA of the CDR3: TGTGCCAGCAGTCCGAGCTCCTACGAGCAGTACTTC. The rearrangement joins TRBV18 to TRBJ2-7; D is ambiguous. Germline V CDR1 and CDR2: KGHSH, LQKENI. The V and J ends lost 8 bases and 0 bases respectively, with 8 bases between them. The CDR3 extends over 12 amino acids.